The present entry profiles one TCR beta chain with its context. Given a much more abundant clone one base away, this may be a read error. V was trimmed by 2 bases and J by 1 base, leaving 3 bases between them. CDR3 length: 13 residues. Per the germline V gene, CDR1 is MNHNY and CDR2 is SVGAGI (reference sequence). TCRdb analysed the 5' RACE reads with MiXCR anew, one entry per CDR3 protein. The table lists hundreds of thousands of distinct CDR3 sequences, more than 15% of them singletons. This sample is drawn from a study of T-cell memory formation after mild COVID-19. Sequenced input: PBMCs or a T cell subset sorted from them (not recorded which). The sequence came from an adult woman who had mild COVID-19 (a few samples of this study predate the infection). Cell type and time point are not known. The chain joins TRBV6-6 to TRBJ1-5; unclear D gene. Here the CDR3 reads CASSYESNQPQHF. CDR3 bases: TGTGCCAGCAGTTACGAGAGCAATCAGCCCCAGCATTTT.